This TCR beta chain stems from a study of human T cells and chemical hapten exposure. Regarding time point: patch test 1, 2 weeks after DPC sensitization. Described treatment: therapeutic diphenylcyclopropenone sensitization with weekly scalp DPC. V lost 7 bases, J lost 4 bases, and 17 bases lay in between. Germline V CDR1 and CDR2: MNHEY, SMNVEV (reference sequence). CDR3 length equals 16 residues. Each CDR3 protein gets one entry after TCRdb re-called the RACE reads with MiXCR. The sample lists roughly 380,000 distinct CDR3 sequences, 4.8% occurring once. This sample comprised whole blood, obtained in connection with sensitization to the hapten diphenylcyclopropenone (DPC). This chain links TRBV27 with TRBJ1-6; the D gene is possibly TRBD1 (5 bases). This TCR was recovered from a woman aged 45 to 65 with alopecia areata. Some clones in this sample may be carry-over from other donors' samples. The CDR3 nucleotides are TGTGCCAGCACCATTTCGCTGGGGGGTTATAATTCACCCCTCCACTTT. Translated, it gives CASTISLGGYNSPLHF.